The clone carrying this T cell receptor beta chain was observed many times. Germline V gives CDR1 SQVTM, CDR2 ANQGSEA. The V and J ends lost 3 bases and 5 bases, in that order; junction bases with no gene match: 11. This CDR3 region has 15 residues. The record originates from a study of T-cell reconstitution after alpha-beta-depleted transplantation in children. The TCRbeta library was prepared with unique molecular identifiers. TCRdb called the PCR reads again in MiXCR, with one record for every CDR3 protein. The sample has about 690,000 distinct CDR3 sequences, roughly 17% seen once. Here the sequenced sample was PBMCs from the stem cell graft donor, taken from the stem cell graft. This receptor was identified in a human donor who donated a stem cell graft to a child with acute myeloid leukemia. This sequence joins TRBV29-1 and TRBJ1-2, with 8 nucleotides matching TRBD1. CDR3 protein: CSVEGWTGRPYGYTF. The CDR3 DNA reads as TGCAGCGTTGAGGGGTGGACAGGGCGGCCTTATGGCTACACCTTC.